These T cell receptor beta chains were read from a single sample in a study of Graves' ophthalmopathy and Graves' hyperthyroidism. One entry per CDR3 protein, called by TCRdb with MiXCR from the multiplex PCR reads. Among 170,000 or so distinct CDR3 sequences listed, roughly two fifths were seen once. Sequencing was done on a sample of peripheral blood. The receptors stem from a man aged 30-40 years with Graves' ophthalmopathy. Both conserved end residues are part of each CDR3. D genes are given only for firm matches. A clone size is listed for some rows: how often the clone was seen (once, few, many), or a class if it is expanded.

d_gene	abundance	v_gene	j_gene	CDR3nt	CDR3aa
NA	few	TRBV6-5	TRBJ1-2	TGTGCCAGCAGTTCCCCTAGTGGCTACACCTTC	CASSSPSGYTF
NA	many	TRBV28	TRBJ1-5	TGTGCCAGCACGGGCGGGGGGGCCGCCCAGCCCCAGCATTTT	CASTGGGAAQPQHF
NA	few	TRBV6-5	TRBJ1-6	TGTGCCAGCAGTTACATAGGGTCACCCCTCCACTTT	CASSYIGSPLHF
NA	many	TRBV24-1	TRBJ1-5	TGTGCCACCAGTGATGGGCAGCCAAGGGTGTATCCCCAGCATTTT	CATSDGQPRVYPQHF
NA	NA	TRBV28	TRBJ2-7	TGTGCCAGCAGTGGTTGGGCCGGGTTCTCCTACGAGCAGTACTTC	CASSGWAGFSYEQYF
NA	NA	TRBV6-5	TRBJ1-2	TGTGCCAGCAGTTACGAGGGAAGAGGCTACACCTTC	CASSYEGRGYTF
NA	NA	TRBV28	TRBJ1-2	TGTGCCAGCAGTACCGGGACGTCAGGCTACACCTTC	CASSTGTSGYTF
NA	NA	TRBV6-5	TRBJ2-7	TGTGCCAGCAGTTACTCCCCCGGGGCAGGGTCAGCCTACGAGCAGTACTTC	CASSYSPGAGSAYEQYF
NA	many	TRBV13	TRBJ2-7	TGTGCCAGCAGCTTAGGGTTAGTCCTCCCCTACGAGCAGTACTTC	CASSLGLVLPYEQYF
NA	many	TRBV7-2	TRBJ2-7	TGTGCCAGCACCATGGGACCGAGGTACGAGCAGTACTTC	CASTMGPRYEQYF
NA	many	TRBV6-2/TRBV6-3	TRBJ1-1	TGTGCCAGCAGTTCCAGTCCGGGGGCGGGAGCTTTCTTT	CASSSSPGAGAFF
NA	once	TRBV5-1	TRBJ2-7	TGCGCCAGCAGCTTGGGGGGTGAGCCCTACGAGCAGTACTTC	CASSLGGEPYEQYF
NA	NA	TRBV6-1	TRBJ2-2	TGTGCCAGCAGTGCGGGACGGCTCGCCGGGGAGCTGTTTTTT	CASSAGRLAGELFF
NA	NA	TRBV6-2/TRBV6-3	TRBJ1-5	TGTGCCAGCAGTTACGATTTGGGAGTCCCCCAGCATTTT	CASSYDLGVPQHF
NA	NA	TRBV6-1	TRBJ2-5	TGTGCCAGCGGCGAGACAGTGAGAGTGGAGACCCAGTACTTC	CASGETVRVETQYF
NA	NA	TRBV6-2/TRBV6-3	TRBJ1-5	TGTGCCAGCAGTAGGGCCAGCTATAGCAATCAGCCCCAGCATTTT	CASSRASYSNQPQHF
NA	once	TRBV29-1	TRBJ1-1	TGCAGCGTTGATAGCACGGCCCGAGGAGCTTTCTTT	CSVDSTARGAFF
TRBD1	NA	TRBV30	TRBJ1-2	TGTGCCTGGAGTCCAACGGGGACAGCCAACTATGGCTACACCTTC	CAWSPTGTANYGYTF
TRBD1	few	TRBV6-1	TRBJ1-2	TGTGCCAGCAGTCGAATCCGGGACAGGGATTACTATGGCTACACCTTC	CASSRIRDRDYYGYTF
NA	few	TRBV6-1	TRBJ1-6	TGTGCCAGCAGTAGCGGGCAAGGATTCAATTCACCCCTCCACTTT	CASSSGQGFNSPLHF
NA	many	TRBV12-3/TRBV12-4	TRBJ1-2	TGTGCCAGCAGACGAGGCGGAATTCACTATGGCTACACCTTC	CASRRGGIHYGYTF
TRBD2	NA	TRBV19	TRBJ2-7	TGTGCCAGTAGTACCTCCTCTAGCGGGAGCCCCTACGAGCAGTACTTC	CASSTSSSGSPYEQYF
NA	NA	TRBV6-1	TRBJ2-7	TGTGCCAGCAGGGAGACAGTAAGATACGAGCAGTACTTC	CASRETVRYEQYF
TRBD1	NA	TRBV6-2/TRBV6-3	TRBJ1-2	TGTGCCAGCAGGCCCCAGGGGGCTATTGATGGCTACACCTTC	CASRPQGAIDGYTF
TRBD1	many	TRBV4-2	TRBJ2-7	TGTGCCAGCAGCCAAGATGTGGGACAGACATACGAGCAGTACTTC	CASSQDVGQTYEQYF
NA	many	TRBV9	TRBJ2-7	TGTGCCAGCAGCGTAGACAGCAGTAACTCCTACGAGCAGTACTTC	CASSVDSSNSYEQYF
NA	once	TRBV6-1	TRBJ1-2	TGTGCCAGCAGTCGCGACCATTACTATGGCTACACCTTC	CASSRDHYYGYTF
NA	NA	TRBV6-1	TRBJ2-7	TGTGCCAGCAGTGAAGAGGGACCTCTGGACGAGCAGTACTTC	CASSEEGPLDEQYF
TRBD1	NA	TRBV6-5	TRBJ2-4	TGTGCCAGCAGTTACCGCTCGCCCTCGGGACAGGGGCCCAAAAACATTCAGTACTTC	CASSYRSPSGQGPKNIQYF
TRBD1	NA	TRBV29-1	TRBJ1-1	TGCAGCGTGGAACAGGGGGCAAGCACTGAAGCTTTCTTT	CSVEQGASTEAFF
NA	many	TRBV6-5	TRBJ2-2	TGTGCCAGCAAAATGGGAGGAGGGGACGGGGTCGGGGAGCTGTTTTTT	CASKMGGGDGVGELFF
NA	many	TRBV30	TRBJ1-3	TGTGCCTGGAGTTTAGAGGCAAACACCATATATTTT	CAWSLEANTIYF
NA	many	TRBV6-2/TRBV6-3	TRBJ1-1	TGTGCCAGCAGTTACCACGGCACTGAAGCTTTCTTT	CASSYHGTEAFF
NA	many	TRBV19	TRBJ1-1	TGTGCCAGTAGTATAACCGGACTCTTGGTAGGGTTGGACACTGAAGCTTTCTTT	CASSITGLLVGLDTEAFF
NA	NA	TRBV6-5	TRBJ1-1	TGTGCCAGCAGTTACATAGGGGTGAACACTGAAGCTTTCTTT	CASSYIGVNTEAFF
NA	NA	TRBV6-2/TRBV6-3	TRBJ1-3	TGTGCCAGCAGTTTCACAGGGCAGTCTGGAAACACCATATATTTT	CASSFTGQSGNTIYF
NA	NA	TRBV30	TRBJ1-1	TGTGCCTGTCAAGGCCTGGAAGCTTTCTTT	CACQGLEAFF